This T cell receptor beta chain appears in the sequencing data of a study of cytomegalovirus exposure and HLA in healthy donors. PCR involved 60 Vbeta and 13 Jbeta primers. Produced via immunoSEQ multiplex PCR; TCRdb's table is partial and in-frame only. The repertoire holds 150,000 to 200,000 clones, with just under 80% as singletons. Germline V CDR1 and CDR2: SGHDN, FVKESK. There are 12 residues in the CDR3. Deletions cut 3 bases from V and 4 bases from J, with 7 bases between. What was sequenced was PBMCs. This sequence joins TRBV14 and TRBJ2-7; tentatively, D is TRBD1 (5 bases). The clonotype was recovered from a man aged 18 to 35 in good health and CMV-seropositive. CDR3 in amino acids: CASSQGPYEQYF. As DNA, the CDR3 is TGTGCCAGCAGCCAGGGGCCGTACGAGCAGTACTTC.